This TCR beta chain came from a study of response to subunit inactivated influenza vaccine. TCRdb fed the RT-PCR reads into MiXCR, producing one record per CDR3 protein. This sample has about 540,000 distinct CDR3 sequences; around a quarter occur once, and the top ten carry 2.5% to 3%. Germline CDR1 SGHRS, CDR2 YFSETQ. The CDR3 loop spans 15 amino acids. V dropped 1 base and J dropped 5 bases, with 15 bases sitting between them. The data were also submitted as part of a second study, on T cells expressing NK-cell markers. As that study records: Researchers built TCR beta cDNA using 5'RACE template switching with UMIs. Within the sequenced cohort of eight donors, seven exhibited HCMV seropositivity and one was seronegative.

This specimen was CD4+ T cells sorted from PBMCs, taken approximately 13 days after vaccination. The genes are TRBV5-1 and TRBJ2-5; possible D gene TRBD1, 6 bases. The clonotype was recovered from a man aged 45-60 years who received an inactivated influenza vaccine. The CDR3 DNA sequence: TGCGCCAGCAGCTTGTATGGGGGCTCTGGGGAGACCCAGTACTTC. Amino acids: CASSLYGGSGETQYF.